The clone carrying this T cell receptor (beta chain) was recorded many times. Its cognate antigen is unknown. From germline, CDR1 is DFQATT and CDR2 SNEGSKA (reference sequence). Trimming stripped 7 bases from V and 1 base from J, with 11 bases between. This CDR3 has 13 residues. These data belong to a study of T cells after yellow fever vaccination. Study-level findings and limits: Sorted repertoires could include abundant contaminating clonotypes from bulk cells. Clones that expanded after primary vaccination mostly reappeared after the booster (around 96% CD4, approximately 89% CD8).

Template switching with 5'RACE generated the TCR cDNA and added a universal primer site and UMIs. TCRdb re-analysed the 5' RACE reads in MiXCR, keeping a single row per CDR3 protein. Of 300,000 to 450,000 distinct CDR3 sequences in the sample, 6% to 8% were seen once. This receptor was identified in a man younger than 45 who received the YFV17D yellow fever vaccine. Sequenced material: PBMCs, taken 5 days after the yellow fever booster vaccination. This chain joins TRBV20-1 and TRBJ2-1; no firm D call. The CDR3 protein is CSVQIKSYNEQFF. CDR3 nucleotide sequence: TGCAGTGTTCAGATAAAGTCCTACAATGAGCAGTTCTTC.